Listed below are T cell receptor beta chains from one sample, sequenced in a study of T cells in Graves' hyperthyroidism and ophthalmopathy. TCRdb analysed the multiplex PCR reads with MiXCR anew, one entry per CDR3 protein. The table lists over 120,000 distinct CDR3 sequences, more than 20% of them singletons. Material: blood. These receptors all stem from a woman aged 45-59 years with Graves' hyperthyroidism that later progressed to Graves' ophthalmopathy. CDR3s include the opening cysteine and the closing phenylalanine or tryptophan. The D gene is left open where the match is weak. The size field is filled for only some rows; it gives once, few, many or a size class.

J gene | V gene | D gene | clone size | CDR3 protein | CDR3 DNA
TRBJ1-6 | TRBV20-1 | NA | many | CSARAGVYNSPLHF | TGCAGTGCCCGGGCGGGGGTCTATAATTCACCCCTCCACTTT
TRBJ2-1 | TRBV29-1 | NA | once | CSVGDTRVFDEQFF | TGCAGCGTTGGGGATACGAGGGTGTTCGATGAGCAGTTCTTC
TRBJ1-1 | TRBV2 | NA | many | CASSEQGDGTEAFF | TGTGCCAGCAGTGAACAGGGTGATGGCACTGAAGCTTTCTTT
TRBJ2-7 | TRBV13 | NA | many | CASSKRDWNYEQYF | TGTGCCAGCAGCAAACGGGACTGGAACTACGAGCAGTACTTC
TRBJ2-7 | TRBV5-6 | NA | NA | CASSFLDYEQYF | TGTGCCAGCAGCTTTTTAGATTACGAGCAGTACTTC
TRBJ2-5 | TRBV3-1 | TRBD1 | NA | CASSVGQGKKETQYF | TGTGCCAGCAGCGTCGGACAGGGTAAAAAAGAGACCCAGTACTTC
TRBJ2-7 | TRBV7-9 | NA | many | CASSLTGEVKSEQYF | TGTGCCAGCAGCTTAACAGGGGAGGTAAAATCCGAGCAGTACTTC
TRBJ2-1 | TRBV28 | NA | many | CASSLYVGEAFF | TGTGCCAGCAGTTTATATGTCGGAGAAGCGTTCTTC
TRBJ1-1 | TRBV19 | NA | NA | CASKPRMWAEAFF | TGTGCCAGTAAACCCAGGATGTGGGCTGAAGCTTTCTTT
TRBJ2-1 | TRBV10-2 | NA | NA | CASSSPLGNEQFF | TGCGCCAGTTCTAGCCCCCTGGGGAATGAGCAGTTCTTC
TRBJ2-7 | TRBV27 | TRBD2 | few | CASSRVAGSGEQYF | TGTGCCAGCAGTCGAGTAGCGGGATCGGGCGAGCAGTACTTC
TRBJ1-1 | TRBV12-3/TRBV12-4 | TRBD1 | many | CASSVGTGAATEAFF | TGTGCCAGCAGTGTTGGGACAGGGGCCGCCACTGAAGCTTTCTTT
TRBJ2-1 | TRBV2 | NA | many | CASSVKTGDNEQFF | TGTGCCAGCAGCGTAAAGACAGGTGACAATGAGCAGTTCTTC
TRBJ2-1 | TRBV18 | NA | many | CASSPSRGWNEQFF | TGTGCCAGCTCACCCTCCAGGGGTTGGAATGAGCAGTTCTTC
TRBJ1-1 | TRBV28 | NA | many | CASSRPGGRAIEAFF | TGTGCCAGCAGCCGACCTGGGGGCAGGGCGATCGAAGCTTTCTTT
TRBJ2-7 | TRBV30 | NA | NA | CAWSRGGAGGEQYF | TGTGCCTGGAGTCGAGGGGGGGCTGGGGGCGAGCAGTACTTC
TRBJ2-1 | TRBV12-3/TRBV12-4 | TRBD2 | many | CASTLGTSGSGNEQFF | TGTGCCAGCACCCTGGGGACTAGCGGGAGTGGCAATGAGCAGTTCTTC
TRBJ1-3 | TRBV6-5 | TRBD1 | few | CASSYTGAGNTIYF | TGTGCCAGCAGTTACACAGGGGCTGGAAACACCATATATTTT
TRBJ2-2 | TRBV12-3/TRBV12-4 | NA | NA | CASSLAGGNTGELFF | TGTGCCAGCAGTTTAGCGGGAGGGAACACCGGGGAGCTGTTTTTT
TRBJ2-1 | TRBV27 | NA | NA | CASSSLGGLFFF | TGTGCCAGCAGTTCCCTCGGTGGACTCTTCTTCTTC
TRBJ2-4 | TRBV28 | TRBD1 | few | CASSHLGQGGNIQYF | TGTGCCAGCAGCCACCTCGGACAGGGGGGGAACATTCAGTACTTC
TRBJ2-7 | TRBV18 | TRBD1 | NA | CASSPPGQGPYEQYF | TGTGCCAGCTCACCTCCGGGACAGGGGCCTTACGAGCAGTACTTC
TRBJ1-5 | TRBV20-1 | NA | many | CSARPGGGHQPQHF | TGCAGTGCTAGACCTGGGGGAGGACACCAGCCCCAGCATTTT
TRBJ2-5 | TRBV7-2 | NA | NA | CASSHQGGGETQYF | TGTGCCAGCAGCCACCAGGGGGGTGGAGAGACCCAGTACTTC
TRBJ2-1 | TRBV10-3 | TRBD2 | NA | CAIATGTSGGSYNEQFF | TGTGCCATCGCAACCGGGACTAGCGGGGGCTCCTACAATGAGCAGTTCTTC
TRBJ2-1 | TRBV12-3/TRBV12-4 | NA | many | CASSLSGLTYNEQFF | TGTGCCAGCAGTTTAAGCGGGCTAACCTACAATGAGCAGTTCTTC
TRBJ2-7 | TRBV7-8 | NA | many | CASSLARGESEQYF | TGTGCCAGCAGCTTAGCGCGGGGTGAGAGCGAGCAGTACTTC
TRBJ2-5 | TRBV2 | TRBD2 | few | CASSEGLAGGRQTQYF | TGTGCCAGCAGCGAGGGACTAGCGGGAGGGAGGCAGACCCAGTACTTC
TRBJ2-7 | TRBV28 | NA | many | CASSPPKGHEQYF | TGTGCCAGCAGTCCACCTAAAGGCCACGAGCAGTACTTC
TRBJ2-7 | TRBV11-2 | TRBD2 | many | CASSLGWGGSYEQYF | TGTGCCAGCAGCTTAGGATGGGGGGGCTCCTACGAGCAGTACTTC
TRBJ2-3 | TRBV12-3/TRBV12-4 | TRBD2 | NA | CASSKNSGSRDTQYF | TGTGCCAGCAGTAAAAATAGCGGGAGTAGAGATACGCAGTATTTT
TRBJ1-6 | TRBV28 | NA | many | CASSRNYNSPLHF | TGTGCCAGCAGTCGCAATTATAATTCACCCCTCCACTTT